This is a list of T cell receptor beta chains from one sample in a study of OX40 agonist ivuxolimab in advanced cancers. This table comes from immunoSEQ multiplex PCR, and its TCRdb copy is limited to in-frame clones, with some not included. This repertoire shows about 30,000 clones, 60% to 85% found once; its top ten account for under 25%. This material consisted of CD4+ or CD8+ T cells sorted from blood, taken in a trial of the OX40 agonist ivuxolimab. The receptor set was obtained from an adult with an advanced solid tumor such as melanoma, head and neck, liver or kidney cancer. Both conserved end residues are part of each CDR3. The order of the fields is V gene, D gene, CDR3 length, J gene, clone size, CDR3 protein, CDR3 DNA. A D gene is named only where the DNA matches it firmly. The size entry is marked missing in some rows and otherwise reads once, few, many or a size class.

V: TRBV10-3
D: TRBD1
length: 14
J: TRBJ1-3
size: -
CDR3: CAILAGTGVNTIYF
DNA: TGTGCCATCTTAGCCGGGACAGGGGTTAACACCATATATTTT

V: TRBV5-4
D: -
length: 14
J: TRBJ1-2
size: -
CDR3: CASSLGQTGYGYTF
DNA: TGTGCCAGCAGCCTAGGACAGACGGGTTATGGCTACACCTTC

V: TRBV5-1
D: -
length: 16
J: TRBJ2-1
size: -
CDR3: CASSPGGPSSYNEQFF
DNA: TGCGCCAGCAGCCCCGGGGGGCCGAGCTCCTACAATGAGCAGTTCTTC

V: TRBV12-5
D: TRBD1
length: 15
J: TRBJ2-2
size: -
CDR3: CASGPGTGGTGELFF
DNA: TGTGCTAGTGGTCCGGGGACAGGGGGAACCGGGGAGCTGTTTTTT

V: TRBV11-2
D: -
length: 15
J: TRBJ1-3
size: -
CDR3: CASSLVAGGRDTIYF
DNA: TGTGCCAGCAGCTTAGTGGCTGGGGGCAGGGACACCATATATTTT

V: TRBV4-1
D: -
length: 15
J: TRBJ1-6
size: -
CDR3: CASSQEQTYNSPLHF
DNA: TGCGCCAGCAGCCAAGAACAGACCTATAATTCACCCCTCCACTTT

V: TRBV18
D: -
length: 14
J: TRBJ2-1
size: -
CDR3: CASSLNQAYNEQFF
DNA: TGTGCCAGCTCACTAAATCAAGCGTACAATGAGCAGTTCTTC

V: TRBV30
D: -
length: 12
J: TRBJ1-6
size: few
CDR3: CAWSWDLSPLHF
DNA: TGTGCCTGGAGTTGGGACCTTTCACCCCTCCACTTT

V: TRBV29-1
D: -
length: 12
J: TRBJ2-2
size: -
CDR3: CSVGDGTGELFF
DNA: TGCAGCGTTGGGGACGGAACCGGGGAGCTGTTTTTT

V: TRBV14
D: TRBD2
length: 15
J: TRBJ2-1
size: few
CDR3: CASSQASGGNNEQFF
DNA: TGTGCCAGCAGCCAAGCTAGCGGGGGGAACAATGAGCAGTTCTTC

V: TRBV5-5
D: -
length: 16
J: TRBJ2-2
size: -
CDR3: CASSLRGAPNTGELFF
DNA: TGTGCCAGCAGCTTGAGGGGGGCCCCGAACACCGGGGAGCTGTTTTTT

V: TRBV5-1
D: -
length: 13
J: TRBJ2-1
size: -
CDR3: CASRSQENNEQFF
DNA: TGCGCCAGCAGGTCTCAGGAGAACAATGAGCAGTTCTTC

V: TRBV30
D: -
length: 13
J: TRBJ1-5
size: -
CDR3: CAWSNPGGQPQHF
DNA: TGTGCCTGGAGTAACCCTGGGGGGCAGCCCCAGCATTTT

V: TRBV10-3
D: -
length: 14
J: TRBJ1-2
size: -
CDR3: CASILSETNYGYTF
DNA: TGTGCCTCGATTTTGTCAGAAACTAACTATGGCTACACCTTC

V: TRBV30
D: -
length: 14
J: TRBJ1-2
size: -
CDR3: CAWTGGHNSGGYTF
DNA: TGTGCCTGGACCGGGGGTCACAATTCGGGAGGCTACACCTTC

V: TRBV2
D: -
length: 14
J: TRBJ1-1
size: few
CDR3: CASSDYGGSSEAFF
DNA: TGTGCCAGCAGTGATTATGGGGGCAGTTCTGAAGCTTTCTTT

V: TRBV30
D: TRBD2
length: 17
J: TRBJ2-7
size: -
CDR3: CAWSVKGSGVFSHEQYF
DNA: TGTGCCTGGAGTGTAAAGGGTAGCGGGGTCTTCTCCCACGAGCAGTACTTC

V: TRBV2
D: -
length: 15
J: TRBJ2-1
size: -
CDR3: CASSALEGPYNEQFF
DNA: TGTGCCAGCAGTGCTCTTGAGGGCCCATACAATGAGCAGTTCTTC

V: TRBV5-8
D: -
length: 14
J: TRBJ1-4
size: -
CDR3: CASSLGTVNEKLFF
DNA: TGTGCCAGCAGCTTGGGGACAGTTAATGAAAAACTGTTTTTT

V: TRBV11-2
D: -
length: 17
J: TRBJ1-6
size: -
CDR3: CASSPLGTAAKNSPLHF
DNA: TGTGCCAGCAGCCCGCTAGGCACAGCAGCAAAAAATTCACCCCTCCACTTT

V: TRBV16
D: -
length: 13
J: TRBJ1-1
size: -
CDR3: CASSQSGVLEAFF
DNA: TGTGCCAGCAGCCAATCGGGGGTCCTTGAAGCTTTCTTT

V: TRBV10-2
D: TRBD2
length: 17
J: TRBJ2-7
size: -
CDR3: CASSEASGGADSYEQYF
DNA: TGCGCCAGCAGTGAGGCTAGCGGGGGGGCGGACTCCTACGAGCAGTACTTC

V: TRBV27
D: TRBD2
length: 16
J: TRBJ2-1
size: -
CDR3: CASSFRLAAKYNEQFF
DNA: TGTGCCAGCAGTTTCCGACTAGCGGCAAAATACAATGAGCAGTTCTTC

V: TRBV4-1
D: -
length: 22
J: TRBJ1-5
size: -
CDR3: CASSQDPPGRQLRAYDNQPQHF
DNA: TGCGCCAGCAGCCAAGATCCCCCCGGCAGACAGTTAAGGGCATACGACAATCAGCCCCAGCATTTT

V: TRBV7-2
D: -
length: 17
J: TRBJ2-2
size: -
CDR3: CASSLSPTQGNTGELFF
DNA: TGTGCCAGCAGCTTATCCCCAACACAGGGGAACACCGGGGAGCTGTTTTTT

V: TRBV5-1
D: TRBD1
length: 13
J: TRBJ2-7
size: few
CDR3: CASSSTGGYEQYF
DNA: TGCGCCAGCAGCTCTACAGGGGGCTACGAGCAGTACTTC

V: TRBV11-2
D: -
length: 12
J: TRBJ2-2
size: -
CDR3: CASRPFTGELFF
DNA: TGTGCCAGCAGACCGTTTACCGGGGAGCTGTTTTTT

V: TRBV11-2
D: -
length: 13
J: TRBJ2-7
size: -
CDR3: CASSLNIEYEQYF
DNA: TGTGCCAGCAGCCTTAACATCGAATACGAGCAGTACTTC

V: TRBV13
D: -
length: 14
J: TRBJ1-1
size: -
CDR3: CASSDGQLNTEAFF
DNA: TGTGCCAGCAGCGATGGACAGTTGAACACTGAAGCTTTCTTT

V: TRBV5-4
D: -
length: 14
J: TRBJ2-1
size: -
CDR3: CASSQGGRANEQFF
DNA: TGTGCCAGCAGCCAGGGGGGTAGGGCCAATGAGCAGTTCTTC

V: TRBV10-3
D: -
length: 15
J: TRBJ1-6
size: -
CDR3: CAISEGVEGNSPLHF
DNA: TGTGCCATCAGTGAGGGGGTCGAGGGGAATTCACCCCTCCACTTT

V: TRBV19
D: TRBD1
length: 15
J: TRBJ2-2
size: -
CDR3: CASSARQGGTGELFF
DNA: TGTGCCAGTAGTGCCAGACAGGGGGGCACCGGGGAGCTGTTTTTT

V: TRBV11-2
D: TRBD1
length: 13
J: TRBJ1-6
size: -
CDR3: CAAGTGLTSPLHF
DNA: TGTGCAGCTGGGACAGGGCTTACTTCACCCCTCCACTTT

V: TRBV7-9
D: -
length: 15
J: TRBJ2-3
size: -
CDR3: CASRQTGLSTDTQYF
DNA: TGTGCCAGCAGACAAACAGGGTTAAGCACAGATACGCAGTATTTT

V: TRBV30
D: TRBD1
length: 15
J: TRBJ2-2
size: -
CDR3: CAWDPGQGPTGELFF
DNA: TGTGCCTGGGATCCGGGACAGGGGCCCACCGGGGAGCTGTTTTTT

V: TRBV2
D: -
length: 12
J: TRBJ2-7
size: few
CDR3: CASTIGRYEQYF
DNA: TGTGCCAGCACCATAGGGCGGTACGAGCAGTACTTC

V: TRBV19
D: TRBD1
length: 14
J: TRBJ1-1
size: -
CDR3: CASSQDRGGTEAFF
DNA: TGTGCCAGTAGCCAGGACAGGGGAGGTACTGAAGCTTTCTTT